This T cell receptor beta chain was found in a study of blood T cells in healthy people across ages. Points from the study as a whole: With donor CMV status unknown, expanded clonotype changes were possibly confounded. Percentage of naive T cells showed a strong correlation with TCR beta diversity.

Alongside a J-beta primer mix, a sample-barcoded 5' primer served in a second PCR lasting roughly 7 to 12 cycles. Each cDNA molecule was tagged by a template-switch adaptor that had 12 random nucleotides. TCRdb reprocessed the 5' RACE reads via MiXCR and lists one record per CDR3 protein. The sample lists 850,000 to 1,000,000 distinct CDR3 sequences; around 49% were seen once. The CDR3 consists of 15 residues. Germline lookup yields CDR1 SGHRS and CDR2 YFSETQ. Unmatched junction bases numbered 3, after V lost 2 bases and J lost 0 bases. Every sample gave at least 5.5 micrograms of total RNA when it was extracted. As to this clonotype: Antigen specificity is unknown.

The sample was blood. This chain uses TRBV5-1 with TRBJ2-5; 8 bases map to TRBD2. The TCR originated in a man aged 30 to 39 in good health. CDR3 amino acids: CASSFSGGDQETQYF. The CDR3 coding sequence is TGCGCCAGCAGCTTCAGCGGGGGAGACCAAGAGACCCAGTACTTC.